What follows are 19 T cell receptor beta chains derived from one specimen sequenced in a study of T cell changes during pregnancy in multiple sclerosis. Assay: immunoSEQ multiplex PCR; the TCRdb copy retains only in-frame clones and omits some. Of tens of thousands of clones listed, roughly 90% were seen once; the top ten hold approximately 0.6%. The sample consisted of CD4+ T cells from peripheral blood mononuclear cells, taken before pregnancy. Receptors were obtained from a female donor with multiple sclerosis, enrolled in a pregnancy study.

The chain combines TRBV30 with TRBJ1-1; D may be TRBD1 (6 bases). The CDR3 is made up of 13 amino acids. CDR1 and CDR2 (germline): GTSNPN, SVGIG (reference sequence). The V end lost 5 bases, the J end lost 5 bases, and 15 bases lay between the germline ends. This CDR3 reads CAWEQGFGTEAFF. For the CDR3, the DNA is TGTGCCTGGGAACAGGGATTTGGGACTGAAGCTTTCTTT.

Comments on this clone: Other nucleotide sequences in the sample specify the same CDR3. The J gene is TRBJ2-7, the V gene TRBV5-1; D might be TRBD2 (6 bases). The germline V and J ends were trimmed by 1 base and 2 bases, with 10 bases remaining between them. CDR1 SGHRS and CDR2 YFSETQ come from the germline V gene. The CDR3 covers 14 residues. CDR3 in amino acids: CASSLTGDPYEQYF. The CDR3 DNA reads TGCGCCAGCAGCTTGACGGGGGACCCCTACGAGCAGTACTTC.

This chain connects TRBV19 to TRBJ2-2; D possibly corresponds to TRBD2 (6 bases). Germline V CDR1 and CDR2: LNHDA, SQIVND (reference sequence). Trimming shortened V by 4 bases and J by 5 bases, and 17 bases separated the two germline ends. CDR3 length: 16 amino acids. The CDR3: CASSNPRGRGTGELFF. For the CDR3, the DNA is TGTGCCAGTAGTAATCCCCGGGGCCGGGGGACCGGGGAGCTGTTTTTT. The full variable domain, with the rest looked up from reference TRBV19 and TRBJ2-2, is DGGITQSPKYLFRKEGQNVTLSCEQNLNHDAMYWYRQDPGQGLRLIYYSQIVNDFQKGDIAEGYSVSREKKESFPLTVTSAQKNPTAFYLCASSNPRGRGTGELFFGEGSRLTVL.

The chain joins TRBV2 to TRBJ1-6; D is perhaps TRBD1 (5 bases). Germline V lookup: CDR1 SNHLY, CDR2 FYNNEI. The V end lost 2 bases, the J end lost 4 bases, and 9 bases lay between the germline ends. The CDR3 is 15 residues long. The CDR3 nucleotides are TGTGCCAGCAGTGAATTCGGGGGGTATAATTCACCCCTCCACTTT. This gives the protein CASSEFGGYNSPLHF.

V is TRBV4-2 and J is TRBJ2-5; possible D gene TRBD1, 5 bases. Between the trimmed V and J ends, which lost 1 base and 2 bases, there was a span of 14 bases. Germline V gene lookup returns CDR1 LGHNA and CDR2 YNFKEQ. This CDR3 comprises 16 residues. The CDR3 protein is CASSQGRDGRQETQYF. DNA for the CDR3: TGTGCCAGCAGCCAAGGCAGGGATGGTCGTCAAGAGACCCAGTACTTC.

This chain's CDR3 is CASSQVNMGFPETQYF. The CDR3 DNA sequence: TGCGCCAGCAGCCAAGTTAATATGGGCTTTCCAGAGACCCAGTACTTC. J is TRBJ2-5 and V is TRBV4-1; D not resolved. The germline gives CDR1 MGHRA, CDR2 YSYEKL. Between the trimmed V and J ends, which lost 1 base and 4 bases, there was a span of 16 bases. This CDR3 has 16 amino acids.

This clone showed up just a few times. The J gene is TRBJ2-7, the V gene TRBV6-6; D is possibly TRBD1 (5 bases). The germline V and J ends were trimmed by 4 bases and 4 bases, with 11 bases remaining between them. Germline CDR1 reads MNHNY; CDR2 reads SVGAGI (reference sequence). CDR3 length: 13 amino acids. The CDR3 DNA follows: TGTGCCAGCAGTTTAAGCAGGGTGTACGAGCAGTACTTC. Protein sequence: CASSLSRVYEQYF.

Points on this clone: Other nucleotide sequences from this sample produce the same CDR3. The chain has TRBV18 and TRBJ2-6; D not resolved. Germline assignment: CDR1 KGHSH and CDR2 LQKENI. This CDR3 has 15 residues. The germline V and J ends were trimmed by 2 bases and 1 base, with 6 bases remaining between them. The CDR3 loop is CASSPIRSGANVLTF. For the CDR3, the DNA is TGTGCCAGCTCACCAATCCGTTCTGGGGCCAACGTCCTGACTTTC.

The rearrangement joins TRBV4-2 to TRBJ1-2; D is unresolved. Deletions cut 0 bases from V and 6 bases from J, with 8 bases between. This CDR3 comprises 13 residues. Germline V lookup: CDR1 LGHNA, CDR2 YNFKEQ. Here the CDR3 DNA reads TGTGCCAGCAGCCAAGATTCTGAGGATGGCTACACCTTC. It specifies CASSQDSEDGYTF.

This rearrangement joins TRBV9 to TRBJ1-1; 8 bases align to TRBD1. This CDR3 has 13 amino acids. The germline V gene encodes CDR1 SGDLS and CDR2 YYNGEE. Trimming cost V 4 bases and J 5 bases; bases outside gene matches: 4. The CDR3 spells CASSPWTGTEAFF. The CDR3 nucleotides are TGTGCCAGCAGCCCCTGGACAGGGACTGAAGCTTTCTTT.

The chain couples TRBV5-1 to TRBJ2-5; 8 nucleotides line up with TRBD1. This CDR3 has 15 residues. Unmatched junction bases numbered 9, after V lost 4 bases and J lost 4 bases. CDR1 SGHRS and CDR2 YFSETQ come from the germline V gene. Here the CDR3 reads CASSPGTGNVETQYF. The CDR3, as DNA: TGCGCCAGCAGCCCCGGGACAGGCAATGTAGAGACCCAGTACTTC.

The gene calls are TRBV5-1 and TRBJ1-6, with 7 bases fitting TRBD1. CDR3 length: 14 residues. The V gene's germline CDR1 is SGHRS and CDR2 YFSETQ. J lost 9 bases, V lost 4 bases, and 7 bases had no gene match. The chain's CDR3 is CASSQKQGFSPLHF. The CDR3 DNA reads as TGCGCCAGCAGCCAGAAACAGGGGTTTTCACCCCTCCACTTT. The full variable domain, completed using reference TRBV5-1 and TRBJ1-6, is KAGVTQTPRYLIKTRGQQVTLSCSPISGHRSVSWYQQTPGQGLQFLFEYFSETQRNKGNFPGRFSGRQFSNSRSEMNVSTLELGDSALYLCASSQKQGFSPLHFGNGTRLTVT.

The J gene is TRBJ2-5, the V gene TRBV18, with 10 bases identical to TRBD2. The J segment lost 0 bases and the V segment lost 6 bases, leaving 13 bases of the junction unmatched. CDR1 and CDR2 from the germline V gene are KGHSH and LQKENI. The CDR3 covers 18 residues. In nucleotides, the CDR3 is TGTGCCAGCTCCCCTTTTCCTAGCGGGGGACTGTACCAAGAGACCCAGTACTTC. Its protein is CASSPFPSGGLYQETQYF.

The chain couples TRBV30 to TRBJ2-1; 10 nucleotides align to TRBD2. The germline CDR1 and CDR2 sequences are GTSNPN and SVGIG (reference sequence). The CDR3 contains 12 residues. The J segment lost 15 bases and the V segment lost 2 bases, leaving 7 bases of the junction unmatched. CDR3 nucleotides: TGTGCCTGGAGTCTTTCTAGCGGGGGCCCGTTCTTC. Translating gives CAWSLSSGGPFF. Drawing the rest from reference TRBV30 and TRBJ2-1, the complete variable domain is SQTIHQWPATLVQPVGSPLSLECTVEGTSNPNLYWYRQAAGRGLQLLFYSVGIGQISSEVPQNLSASRPQDRQFILSSKKLLLSDSGFYLCAWSLSSGGPFFGPGTRLTVL.

This chain links TRBV7-8 with TRBJ1-5, with D perhaps TRBD1 (5 bases). The germline V and J ends were trimmed by 4 bases and 0 bases, with 16 bases remaining between them. Germline loops: CDR1 SGHVS, CDR2 FQNEAQ. CDR3 length equals 17 residues. CDR3 sequence reads: CASSSGRDSYSNQPQHF. CDR3 nucleotides: TGTGCCAGCAGCTCGGGCCGGGACTCCTATAGCAATCAGCCCCAGCATTTT.

The CDR3 sequence is CASSQALLVSQETQYF. The CDR3 nucleotides read TGTGCCAGCAGCCAAGCATTACTAGTTAGCCAAGAGACCCAGTACTTC. This chain connects TRBV4-2 to TRBJ2-5, with a tentative D call TRBD2 (5 bases). CDR1 is LGHNA, CDR2 YNFKEQ, per germline. Trimming removed 1 base from V and 1 base from J, with 13 bases in between. This CDR3 region has 16 residues.

The genes are TRBV5-4 and TRBJ2-5; 11 bases are a match to TRBD2. CDR1 and CDR2 from the germline V gene are SGHNT and YYREEE (reference sequence). The CDR3 contains 16 residues. V shed 4 bases, J shed 3 bases, and the junction held 8 bases outside the gene matches. The CDR3 protein is CASSQVPLAGEETQYF. DNA of the CDR3: TGTGCCAGCAGCCAGGTTCCACTAGCGGGGGAAGAGACCCAGTACTTC.

CDR3 region: CSVVSPDRANTGELFF. CDR3 in DNA: TGCAGCGTTGTGAGTCCGGACAGGGCCAACACCGGGGAGCTGTTTTTT. V gene TRBV29-1 combines with J gene TRBJ2-2; 8 bases are shared with TRBD1. CDR3 size: 16 residues. CDR1 and CDR2 from the germline V gene are SQVTM and ANQGSEA. The ends lost 4 bases at V and 2 bases at J; junction bases unmatched: 9.

V is TRBV9 and J is TRBJ1-4; the match to TRBD1 covers 10 bases. This CDR3 spans 14 amino acids. Trimming cost V 7 bases and J 5 bases; bases outside gene matches: 5. Germline V gives CDR1 SGDLS, CDR2 YYNGEE. The DNA of the CDR3 is TGTGCCAGCTCACCGGGACAGGGGAATGAAAAACTGTTTTTT. It encodes CASSPGQGNEKLFF.